Listed here are 20 T cell receptor beta chains from one sample, sequenced in a study of metastatic and nonmetastatic thyroid tumors. MiXCR reprocessed the PCR reads for TCRdb. The sample shows around 23,000 clones, about 24% of them seen only once. The entire patient cohort was treatment-naive prior to thyroid surgery. The sequenced sample consisted of blood. These receptors all stem from a male donor with papillary thyroid cancer or a benign thyroid nodule (not recorded which). Some clones in this sample may be carry-over from other donors' samples.

This clone was observed many times. The rearrangement links TRBV10-1 to TRBJ2-2; D gene ambiguous. Trimming pared 0 bases from V and 3 bases from J, leaving 5 bases between. The germline gives CDR1 WNHNN, CDR2 SYGVQD (reference sequence). The CDR3 spans 14 residues. CDR3 in DNA: TGCGCCAGCAGTGAGTCGACCTACACCGGGGAGCTGTTTTTT. It yields the protein CASSESTYTGELFF.

This clone has at least ten counts. Since a much larger clone is just one base distant, this may be a read error. Other DNA sequences within the sample encode an identical CDR3. This sequence joins TRBV20-1 and TRBJ2-3; D may be TRBD1 (6 bases). The CDR3 is 13 amino acids. Germline V gene lookup returns CDR1 DFQATT and CDR2 SNEGSKA (reference sequence). CDR3 DNA: TGCAGTGCTAACAGGGATGGCACTGATACGCAGTATTTT. This encodes CSANRDGTDTQYF.

The J gene is TRBJ2-7, the V gene TRBV6-1; 7 bases agree with TRBD2. This CDR3 is built from 13 residues. V lost 4 bases, J lost 3 bases, and 3 bases stayed unmatched. Germline lookup yields CDR1 MNHNS and CDR2 SASEGT. Here the CDR3 DNA reads TGTGCCAGCAGTGTCGGGGGGTGCTACGAGCAGTACTTC. It encodes CASSVGGCYEQYF.

This clone was counted only a few times. This may stem from a read error, because a much larger clone lies one nucleotide away. J is TRBJ2-5 and V is TRBV6-2 or TRBV6-3; D assignment may be TRBD1 or TRBD2 (5 bases each). CDR1 MNHEY and CDR2 SVGEGT come from the germline V gene. The CDR3 covers 15 residues. In DNA form, the CDR3 reads TGTGCCAGCAGTTACGGCCTCGGGGCCCAAGAGACCCAGCACTTC. It translates to CASSYGLGAQETQHF.

This clone was counted ten times or more. Additional DNA sequences in this sample encode the identical CDR3. CDR3 protein: CASSPGLAGFDEQFF. CDR3 in DNA: TGTGCCAGCTCACCGGGACTAGCGGGATTCGATGAGCAGTTCTTC. V gene TRBV18 combines with J gene TRBJ2-1, with TRBD2 matching over 13 bases. This CDR3 region has 15 residues. In germline, CDR1 is KGHSH, CDR2 LQKENI. V was pared by 3 bases and J by 8 bases, with 4 bases of the junction left unmatched.

The chain is built from TRBV5-1 and TRBJ1-4, with 8 bases identical to TRBD1. The CDR3 has 15 amino acids. Looked up from germline, CDR1 is SGHRS and CDR2 is YFSETQ. The J segment lost 8 bases and the V segment lost 4 bases, leaving 10 bases of the junction unmatched. The CDR3 region is CASSPGGASGEKLFF. DNA for the CDR3: TGCGCCAGCAGCCCAGGGGGCGCGTCTGGGGAAAAACTGTTTTTT.

In the case of this clone: At one end the junction does not follow the germline gene, possibly because of a read error. V is TRBV30 and J is TRBJ1-6, with no clear D. The CDR3 has 12 amino acids. Looked up from germline, CDR1 is GTSNPN and CDR2 is SVGIG (reference sequence). The CDR3 is CAWSVRNSHLHF. The CDR3 nucleotides read TGTGCCTGGAGTGTACGGAATTCACACCTCCACTTT.

This clone showed up many times. This rearrangement joins TRBV6-1 to TRBJ2-3; 8 nucleotides line up with TRBD2. The CDR3 is 15 amino acids. CDR1 and CDR2 from the germline V gene are MNHNS and SASEGT. Losses at the gene ends were 5 bases for V and 0 bases for J; bases not matched to a gene: 4. The CDR3 DNA reads as TGTGCCAGCAGTTTTGCTAGCGGGAGCACAGATACGCAGTATTTT. Protein sequence: CASSFASGSTDTQYF.

J is TRBJ2-1 and V is TRBV4-3; no definite D call. The CDR3 contains 13 residues. V lost 3 bases and J lost 4, with 7 bases in between. Germline V gives CDR1 LGHNA, CDR2 YSLEER. The CDR3 bases are TGCGCCAGCAGCCACGGGCCTTACAATGAGCAGTTCTTC. This sequence encodes CASSHGPYNEQFF.

Many counts were recorded for this clone. This chain joins TRBV5-1 and TRBJ2-3; a weak D match, TRBD1 (6 bases). Germline V CDR1 and CDR2: SGHRS, YFSETQ. V was trimmed by 6 bases and J by 7 bases, leaving 30 bases between them. The CDR3 is made up of 18 amino acids. CDR3 in amino acids: CASTLGAGVYYPRNTQYF. The CDR3, as DNA: TGCGCCAGCACCCTGGGGGCAGGGGTTTATTACCCCAGGAATACGCAGTATTTT.

The CDR3 region is CASTPRVDTYEQYF. The CDR3 DNA reads as TGCGCCAGCACCCCCAGGGTAGACACCTACGAGCAGTACTTC. This chain joins TRBV5-1 and TRBJ2-7, with a weak D call TRBD1 (5 bases). The CDR3 sequence is 14 residues long. Germline V lookup: CDR1 SGHRS, CDR2 YFSETQ. V gave up 6 bases and J gave up 2 bases, with 15 bases separating them.

This clone was seen only a few times. The rearrangement joins TRBV6-1 to TRBJ1-5; no reliable D call. CDR1 is MNHNS and CDR2 is SASEGT in the germline V gene. The CDR3 has 12 residues. Trimming left V 10 bases short and J 6 bases short, with 13 bases between. CDR3 loop: CAIGRVVQPQHF. The DNA for the CDR3 is TGTGCCATCGGGAGGGTCGTTCAGCCCCAGCATTTT.

A note on this clone: One junction end does not reproduce the germline sequence, and a read error may be involved. The chain is built from TRBV18 and TRBJ1-1, with D unclear. CDR1 and CDR2 from the germline V gene are KGHSH and LQKENI. The CDR3 covers 15 residues. DNA of the CDR3: TGTGCCAGCTCACTCTCCGGTACGGTGAACACTGATGCTTTCTTT. Translating it yields CASSLSGTVNTDAFF.

CDR3 bases: TGCGCCAGCAGTGGAACAGGGGGCACCAACTATGGCTACACCTTC. It codes for CASSGTGGTNYGYTF. V usage is TRBV5-1 and J usage is TRBJ1-2; 9 bases fit TRBD1. The CDR3 runs 15 residues. Germline values: CDR1 SGHRS, CDR2 YFSETQ. The V gene end was trimmed by 5 bases and the J gene end by 2 bases; junction bases not matched to a gene: 7.

This clone has ten or more counts. This chain joins TRBV7-9 and TRBJ1-6; no reliable D call. The CDR3 spans 14 residues. V lost 0 bases and J 7 bases, leaving 7 bases between the germline ends. Germline V CDR1 and CDR2: SEHNR, FQNEAQ (reference sequence). CDR3 nucleotide sequence: TGTGCCAGCAGCTTAGCACCGGGAAATTCACCCCTCCACTTT. This sequence encodes CASSLAPGNSPLHF.

J is TRBJ1-2 and V is TRBV4-2; D might be TRBD1 (6 bases). The CDR3 has 17 residues. Trimming removed 4 bases from V and 3 bases from J, with 21 bases in between. Germline V CDR1 and CDR2: LGHNA, YNFKEQ. CDR3 region: CASSLLIADRSHYGYTF. DNA of the CDR3: TGTGCCAGCAGCCTTCTTATTGCCGACAGGAGCCACTATGGCTACACCTTC.

Ten or more counts support this clone. The chain has TRBV28 and TRBJ2-5, with TRBD1 identical over 8 bases. The CDR3 is 14 residues long. V dropped 6 bases and J dropped 5; count of bases not matched to a gene: 8. Germline CDR1 is MDHEN and CDR2 is SYDVKM. The chain's CDR3 is CASRISGGWETQYF. The CDR3 DNA is TGTGCCAGCAGAATTTCAGGGGGCTGGGAGACCCAGTACTTC.

This clone was seen more than once but under ten times. CDR3 amino acids: CASSIGGLVDEQFF. The CDR3 DNA reads TGTGCCAGTAGTATAGGGGGACTAGTCGATGAGCAGTTCTTC. This chain connects TRBV19 to TRBJ2-1, with 8 bases lining up with TRBD2. Germline lookup yields CDR1 LNHDA and CDR2 SQIVND (reference sequence). The length of the CDR3 is 14 residues. The V gene end was trimmed by 1 base and the J gene end by 8 bases; junction bases not matched to a gene: 4.

This clone occurred many times. V is TRBV29-1 and J is TRBJ2-3, with a possible D match to TRBD2 (6 bases). The CDR3 is 12 amino acids. Trimming pared 0 bases from V and 10 bases from J, leaving 11 bases between. Per the germline V gene, CDR1 is SQVTM and CDR2 is ANQGSEA. This CDR3 is CSVEEGGLAQYF. The CDR3 DNA follows: TGCAGCGTTGAAGAGGGGGGACTGGCGCAGTATTTT.

This clone was observed many times. This chain connects TRBV13 to TRBJ2-4, with D perhaps TRBD2 (5 bases). The CDR3 contains 16 residues. Germline V gene data show CDR1 as PRHDT and CDR2 as FYEKMQ (reference sequence). Trimming pared 3 bases from V and 0 bases from J, leaving 12 bases between. CDR3 DNA: TGTGCCAGCAGCTTGGGCGGGCTCCTAGCCAAAAACATTCAGTACTTC. It translates to CASSLGGLLAKNIQYF.